This T cell receptor beta chain stems from a study of T cell changes during pregnancy in multiple sclerosis. Repertoires were generated with immunoSEQ multiplex PCR, while TCRdb's copy carries only in-frame clones and drops some. Of tens of thousands of clones in the sample, 94% were seen once. The clonotype originates from a female donor with multiple sclerosis, enrolled in a pregnancy study. Sequencing used CD8+ T cells from peripheral blood mononuclear cells, obtained after pregnancy.

The DNA of the CDR3 is TGTGCCAGTAGCAGCGGGCCTTACAATGAGCAGTTCTTC. Protein sequence: CASSSGPYNEQFF. The genes are TRBV19 and TRBJ2-1; possibly TRBD2 for D (6 bases). V shed 6 bases and J shed 4 bases, with 10 bases lying between them. There are 13 residues in the CDR3. Per the germline V gene, CDR1 is LNHDA and CDR2 is SQIVND (reference sequence).